This TCR beta chain was found in a study of T cell responses to AZD1222 COVID-19 vaccine (dated by TCRdb to about 2021). Broadly, across the study: A total of 233 trial participants underwent TCR sequencing, of whom about 200 received two doses of AZD1222 and around 25 received two doses of the MenACWY control vaccine. Trial participants were enrolled into age subgroups of 18-55, 56-69 and 70-plus years, which contained about 150, 27 and 61 TCR-sequenced participants, respectively. The investigation overall reported the following: Conclusions about previously exposed vaccinees are limited, since just a handful of AZD1222 recipients were seropositive for SARS-CoV-2 at baseline. The 56-69-year group was small, and its depth increase did not reach significance, likely because of low power. Nearly half of unique spike-specific TCRs reportedly recognized epitopes outside regions mutated in the B.1.351 and B.1.1.7 variants. Most participants were white British and females outnumbered males, and the authors suggested that clonal diversity may have been underestimated. After two AZD1222 doses, spike-specific TCR breadth and depth were significantly higher than at day 0 and than in MenACWY recipients. The vaccine-associated CD4 TCRs covered the entire spike protein, and the dominant responses fell in regions 160-218 and 743-854. Because no day 14 peak-response samples were available, repertoires were characterized only after the peak T cell response.

What the time point label conveys for this sample: about 28 days (+/-7) after the second vaccine dose. Because spike-specific TCR depth and breadth did not differ between the two schedules, AZD1222 recipients who got a second dose at roughly 4 weeks were pooled with those who got a second dose at roughly 12 weeks. Vaccinee samples came from UK trials COV001 and COV002, including a single-blind randomized controlled phase 2/3 trial of AZD1222 (ChAdOx1 nCoV-19) in healthy adults. Trial participant PBMC samples were collected at day 0 and day 28 after the second dose for TCRbeta chain sequencing. The germline V gene specifies MDHEN as CDR1 and SYDVKM as CDR2. The CDR3 has 14 amino acids, counting the end cysteine and phenylalanine. The DNA shown is the 42-base CDR3, in frame from base 1. At the junction V is shortened by 2 bases and J by 4 bases; bases outside the gene matches: 2. Concerning this clone itself: The clone's antigen remains unknown. One base away there is no much larger clone; base qualities are not given.

The CDR3 regions of human TCRbeta chains were analyzed by immunosequencing. The published analysis was carried out like this. TCRs in the repertoires were matched against a reference library of SARS-CoV-2-specific TCRs that had been generated with the MIRA antigen-specificity platform. Breadth meant the fraction of unique TCRs that were SARS-CoV-2-associated, whereas depth meant the fraction of total T cells that were SARS-CoV-2-associated. Using the MIRA data, each spike-specific TCR was mapped to the spike region that the TCR reacts to and placed in a CD4 or CD8 class. Log10-transformed breadth and depth values were compared by one-way ANOVA with Sidak's multiple comparisons tests. TCRdb's version of the immuneACCESS table is confined to in-frame rearrangements and falls short of the full clone set. An unresolved V gene accounts for under half of the shortfall where checked; the remainder is of unknown origin. That table gives V, J and clone size, and the DNA gave D and trimming. For this sample there are over 55,000 clones; roughly 80% appear just once. Over 3% of the sample goes to the ten largest clones.

This clonotype was obtained from an adult who received the AZD1222 COVID-19 vaccine. The sample in question was peripheral blood, obtained 28 days after the second AZD1222 dose. The rearrangement combines TRBV28 with TRBJ1-2, with 9 junctional bases fitting TRBD1. Here the CDR3 is given as CASSLGTGSYGYTF. The DNA sequence is TGTGCCAGCAGTTTAGGGACAGGGAGCTATGGCTACACCTTC.